The 20 T cell receptor beta chains presented below share a single source sample, sequenced in a study of blood T cell repertoires in COVID-19. Produced via immunoSEQ multiplex PCR; TCRdb's table is partial and in-frame only. The table shows some 290,000 clones, with about 85% occurring only once. Sequenced sample: peripheral blood. The receptors stem from a woman in her 50s who had recovered from COVID-19.

The V call is TRBV19, the J call TRBJ1-5, with a possible D match to TRBD1 (6 bases). Germline V gene lookup returns CDR1 LNHDA and CDR2 SQIVND (reference sequence). This CDR3 contains 14 residues. V was clipped by 7 bases and J by 1 base, with 11 bases between them. The CDR3 here is CASKIRGSNQPQHF. The CDR3 DNA sequence: TGTGCCAGTAAGATCAGGGGAAGCAATCAGCCCCAGCATTTT.

This chain's CDR3 is CAISGQISGANVLTF. CDR3 coding DNA: TGTGCCATCAGCGGACAGATTTCTGGGGCCAACGTCCTGACTTTC. V gene TRBV10-3 combines with J gene TRBJ2-6; TRBD1 is a possible D gene (6 bases). The CDR3 is 15 amino acids. Deletions cut 6 bases from V and 1 base from J, with 10 bases between. Germline loops: CDR1 ENHRY, CDR2 SYGVKD.

V gene TRBV6-6 combines with J gene TRBJ2-2; D possibly corresponds to TRBD1 (6 bases). V dropped 7 bases and J dropped 7 bases, with 16 bases sitting between them. The CDR3 length is 14 residues. Germline assignment: CDR1 MNHNY and CDR2 SVGAGI (reference sequence). CDR3 in DNA: TGTGCCAGCATCGAGGACAGAGGTAGCGGGGAGCTGTTTTTT. This sequence encodes CASIEDRGSGELFF.

The chain couples TRBV4-3 to TRBJ1-1, with a weak D call TRBD1 (5 bases). The CDR3 length is 14 residues. Trimming took off 1 base at V and 6 bases at J, with 12 bases between the two ends. CDR1 LGHNA and CDR2 YSLEER come from the germline V gene. As DNA, the CDR3 is TGCGCCAGCAGCCAAGGAGGCAGGGCTCCTGAAGCTTTCTTT. Translating it yields CASSQGGRAPEAFF.

This rearrangement joins TRBV28 to TRBJ2-4, with 8 bases aligning to TRBD1. Germline CDR1 and CDR2: MDHEN and SYDVKM. This CDR3 region has 16 residues. The V and J ends lost 8 bases and 1 base, in that order; junction bases with no gene match: 10. The CDR3: CASGGQGTVAKNIQYF. The DNA of the CDR3 is TGTGCCAGCGGCGGACAGGGTACGGTGGCCAAAAACATTCAGTACTTC. Using reference TRBV28 and TRBJ2-4 for the parts outside the CDR3, the full variable domain is DVKVTQSSRYLVKRTGEKVFLECVQDMDHENMFWYRQDPGLGLRLIYFSYDVKMKEKGDIPEGYSVSREKKERFSLILESASTNQTSMYLCASGGQGTVAKNIQYFGAGTRLSVL.

V is TRBV6-5 and J is TRBJ2-2, with D possibly matching TRBD2 (5 bases). The length of the CDR3 is 14 residues. V was pared by 2 bases and J by 7 bases, with 11 bases between. Looked up from germline, CDR1 is MNHEY and CDR2 is SVGAGI. CDR3 coding DNA: TGTGCCAGCAGTTACGGCGGGTCGAGCGGGGAGCTGTTTTTT. Its translation: CASSYGGSSGELFF.

This rearrangement joins TRBV5-1 to TRBJ1-1, with TRBD1 as a possible D gene (6 bases). Germline CDR1 SGHRS, CDR2 YFSETQ. The ends were cut back, 0 bases at V and 5 bases at J, with 11 bases in the middle. This CDR3 spans 14 amino acids. The CDR3: CASSLEGDGTEAFF. DNA of the CDR3: TGCGCCAGCAGCTTGGAGGGGGACGGAACTGAAGCTTTCTTT.

V usage is TRBV6-2 or TRBV6-3 and J usage is TRBJ2-1; the match to TRBD2 covers 7 bases. The CDR3 consists of 15 residues. Trimming took 6 bases from V and 3 from J; bases not matched to a gene: 8. Germline V lookup: CDR1 MNHEY, CDR2 SVGEGT. This CDR3 reads CASSAGTTSYNEQFF. CDR3 DNA sequence: TGTGCCAGCAGCGCCGGGACTACCAGCTACAATGAGCAGTTCTTC.

This chain joins TRBV2 and TRBJ2-7; D might be TRBD2 (5 bases). V was cut by 7 bases and J by 0 bases, with 7 bases left in between. The germline V gene has CDR1 SNHLY and CDR2 FYNNEI. This CDR3 has 12 amino acids. CDR3 bases: TGTGCCAGCAAAGCGGACTCCTACGAGCAGTACTTC. This codes for CASKADSYEQYF.

The chain uses TRBV27 and TRBJ2-7; 14 nucleotides line up with TRBD2. The germline V gene has CDR1 MNHEY and CDR2 SMNVEV (reference sequence). With 6 bases clipped from V and 3 bases from J, the junction kept 7 bases outside the gene matches. This CDR3 contains 16 residues. In DNA, the CDR3 is TGTGCCAGCAGAGCCGGGACTAGCGGGAGTAGCTACGAGCAGTACTTC. Amino acids: CASRAGTSGSSYEQYF.

This chain links TRBV7-3 with TRBJ2-7, with D perhaps matching TRBD1 (5 bases). The length of the CDR3 is 16 residues. Trimming cost V 1 base and J 0 bases, with 13 bases left between them. Germline V gene lookup returns CDR1 SGHTA and CDR2 FQGTGA. The CDR3 here is CASSLKDSIPSYEQYF. In DNA, the CDR3 is TGTGCCAGCAGCTTAAAAGACAGTATACCCTCCTACGAGCAGTACTTC.

This chain links TRBV28 with TRBJ1-1; 8 bases map to TRBD1. The CDR3 contains 13 residues. The V segment lost 3 bases and the J segment 11 bases; nucleotides outside the gene matches: 8. Germline loops: CDR1 MDHEN, CDR2 SYDVKM. The CDR3 protein is CASSFGQGQGAFF. As DNA, the CDR3 is TGTGCCAGCAGTTTCGGACAGGGACAAGGGGCTTTCTTT. The whole variable domain, filled in from reference TRBV28 and TRBJ1-1, reads DVKVTQSSRYLVKRTGEKVFLECVQDMDHENMFWYRQDPGLGLRLIYFSYDVKMKEKGDIPEGYSVSREKKERFSLILESASTNQTSMYLCASSFGQGQGAFFGQGTRLTVV.

V is TRBV5-4 and J is TRBJ2-1; maybe TRBD2 (7 bases). CDR1 is SGHNT, CDR2 YYREEE, per germline (reference sequence). CDR3 size: 14 residues. Trimming pared 3 bases from V and 8 bases from J, leaving 15 bases between. The CDR3 loop is CASSSLRGADEQFF. In DNA form, the CDR3 reads TGTGCCAGCAGCTCTTTACGGGGGGCCGATGAGCAGTTCTTC.

The genes are TRBV28 and TRBJ2-7; 10 bases map to TRBD2. Per germline, CDR1 MDHEN and CDR2 SYDVKM. CDR3 length: 14 amino acids. V was clipped by 6 bases and J by 6 bases; unmatched bases: 8. The CDR3 loop is CASSPSGRTREQYF. CDR3 nucleotides: TGTGCCAGCAGCCCTAGCGGGAGAACCCGCGAGCAGTACTTC. Using reference TRBV28 and TRBJ2-7 for the parts outside the CDR3, the full variable domain is DVKVTQSSRYLVKRTGEKVFLECVQDMDHENMFWYRQDPGLGLRLIYFSYDVKMKEKGDIPEGYSVSREKKERFSLILESASTNQTSMYLCASSPSGRTREQYFGPGTRLTVT.

The V and J genes are TRBV5-1 and TRBJ1-2; maybe TRBD1 (6 bases). The V gene lost 4 bases and the J gene lost 5 bases, with 15 bases spanning the gap. The CDR3 spans 14 residues. Germline CDR1 reads SGHRS; CDR2 reads YFSETQ. The CDR3: CASSNPTGDYGYTF. The CDR3 bases are TGCGCCAGCAGCAACCCGACAGGAGATTATGGCTACACCTTC. The full variable domain, its missing parts supplied by reference TRBV5-1 and TRBJ1-2, is KAGVTQTPRYLIKTRGQQVTLSCSPISGHRSVSWYQQTPGQGLQFLFEYFSETQRNKGNFPGRFSGRQFSNSRSEMNVSTLELGDSALYLCASSNPTGDYGYTFGSGTRLTVV.

This clone occurred a few times. For the CDR3, the DNA is TGTGCCAGCAGTTACTTCGATTATCAGACAGGAGCTAACTATGGCTACACCTTC. This gives the protein CASSYFDYQTGANYGYTF. The chain carries TRBV6-2 or TRBV6-3 and TRBJ1-2, with a possible D match to TRBD1 (6 bases). V lost 1 base and J lost 0, with 18 bases in between. This CDR3 has 18 residues. Germline assignment: CDR1 MNHEY and CDR2 SVGEGT.

V usage is TRBV4-1 and J usage is TRBJ1-1; a possible D gene is TRBD1 (6 bases). Deletions cut 1 base from V and 3 bases from J, with 18 bases between. Germline values: CDR1 MGHRA, CDR2 YSYEKL. CDR3 length equals 17 residues. The CDR3 bases are TGCGCCAGCAGCCAAGGGCCCGATTGGGGGCTGGACACTGAAGCTTTCTTT. It codes for CASSQGPDWGLDTEAFF.

J is TRBJ1-3 and V is TRBV5-1, with 8 positions matching TRBD1. Unmatched junction bases numbered 10, after V lost 4 bases and J lost 7 bases. The CDR3 contains 15 residues. The germline gives CDR1 SGHRS, CDR2 YFSETQ. The CDR3 protein is CASSTGQGVTNTIYF. Here the CDR3 DNA reads TGCGCCAGCAGCACCGGACAGGGTGTTACGAACACCATATATTTT.

Regarding this clone: At one end, the junction sequence differs from germline, possibly due to a read error. V and J are TRBV7-9 and TRBJ1-2; D perhaps matches TRBD1 (6 bases). CDR1 and CDR2 (germline): SEHNR, FQNEAQ (reference sequence). The length of the CDR3 is 13 residues. The CDR3 sequence: CASSRLPDRGKVF. For the CDR3, the DNA is TGTGCCAGCAGCCGCCTTCCGGACAGAGGCAAAGTCTTC.

The gene calls are TRBV7-9 and TRBJ2-1, with D tentatively TRBD1 (5 bases). V lost 1 base, J lost 7 bases, and 20 bases lay in between. The germline CDR1 and CDR2 sequences are SEHNR and FQNEAQ (reference sequence). The CDR3 is 17 residues long. The CDR3: CASSLVFSWGEVNEQFF. The CDR3 DNA sequence: TGTGCCAGCAGCTTAGTATTTTCATGGGGCGAGGTAAATGAGCAGTTCTTC.